This T cell receptor (beta chain) was observed in a study of response to subunit inactivated influenza vaccine. Study findings and constraints: A suggestion made by the authors is that each seasonal influenza vaccination recruits few new T cells.

The CDR3 is 16 amino acids. The germline gives CDR1 SGDLS, CDR2 YYNGEE. Between the trimmed V and J ends, which lost 1 base and 0 bases, there was a span of 8 bases. TCRdb recomputed calls from the RT-PCR reads with MiXCR, one row per CDR3 protein. The sample includes 200,000 to 300,000 distinct CDR3 sequences, 10% to 15% of them seen just once. In this sample, this clonotype turned up a few times. Its target is unknown. The specimen was non-naive T cells sorted from PBMCs, collected 14 days before vaccination. The chain uses TRBV9 and TRBJ2-6, with a possible D match to TRBD1 (5 bases). The receptor was isolated from a man over 45 who received an inactivated influenza vaccine. The CDR3 DNA reads as TGTGCCAGCAGCGTACAGGGTAACTCTGGGGCCAACGTCCTGACTTTC. As protein: CASSVQGNSGANVLTF.